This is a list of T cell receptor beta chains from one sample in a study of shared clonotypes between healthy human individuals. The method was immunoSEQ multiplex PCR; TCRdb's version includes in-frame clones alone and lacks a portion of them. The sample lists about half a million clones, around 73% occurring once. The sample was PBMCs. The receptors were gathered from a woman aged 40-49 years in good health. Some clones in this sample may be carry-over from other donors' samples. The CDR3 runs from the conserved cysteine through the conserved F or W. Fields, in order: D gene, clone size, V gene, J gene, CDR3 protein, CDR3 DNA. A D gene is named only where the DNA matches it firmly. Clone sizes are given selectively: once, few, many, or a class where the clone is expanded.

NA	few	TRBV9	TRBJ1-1	CASNAASGNTEAFF	TGTGCCAGCAACGCGGCAAGTGGGAACACTGAAGCTTTCTTT
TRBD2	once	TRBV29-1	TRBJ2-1	CSVAGAVERERLAGYNEQFF	TGCAGCGTTGCAGGGGCGGTGGAGCGGGAGAGGTTAGCGGGCTACAATGAGCAGTTCTTC
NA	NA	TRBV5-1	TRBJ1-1	CASSLEWGVNTEAFF	TGCGCCAGCAGCTTGGAATGGGGGGTGAACACTGAAGCTTTCTTT
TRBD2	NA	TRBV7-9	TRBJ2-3	CASTVTSRRTDTQYF	TGTGCCAGCACCGTGACTAGCCGCCGCACAGATACGCAGTATTTT
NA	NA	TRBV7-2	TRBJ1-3	CASSLAAESGNTIYF	TGTGCCAGCAGCTTAGCGGCAGAATCTGGAAACACCATATATTTT
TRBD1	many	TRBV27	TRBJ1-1	CASRPQGGGTEAFF	TGTGCCAGCAGACCCCAGGGGGGAGGCACTGAAGCTTTCTTT
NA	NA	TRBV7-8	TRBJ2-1	CASSIPGASDEQFF	TGTGCCAGCAGCATCCCCGGAGCTAGCGATGAGCAGTTCTTC
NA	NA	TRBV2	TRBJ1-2	CASSEALDSYGYTF	TGTGCCAGCAGTGAAGCCCTGGACAGTTATGGCTACACCTTC
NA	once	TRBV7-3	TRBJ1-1	CASRQFGNTEAFF	TGTGCCAGCAGGCAGTTCGGGAACACTGAAGCTTTCTTT
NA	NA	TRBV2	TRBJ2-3	CASRGVTDTQYF	TGTGCCAGCAGGGGGGTCACAGATACGCAGTATTTT
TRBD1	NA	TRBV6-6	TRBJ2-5	CASSYGAGGTQYF	TGTGCCAGCAGTTACGGAGCAGGGGGGACCCAGTACTTC
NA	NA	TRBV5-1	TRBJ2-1	CASSRDYNEQFF	TGCGCCAGCAGCCGCGACTACAATGAGCAGTTCTTC
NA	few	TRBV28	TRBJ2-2	CASLSPGWDTGELFF	TGTGCCAGCCTATCTCCAGGGTGGGACACCGGGGAGCTGTTTTTT
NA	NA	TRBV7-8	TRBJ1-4	CASSRRPLTGWPNEKLFF	TGTGCCAGCAGCAGACGGCCCCTAACAGGGTGGCCTAATGAAAAACTGTTTTTT
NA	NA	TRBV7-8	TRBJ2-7	CASTQSTYEQYF	TGTGCCAGCACCCAATCGACATACGAGCAGTACTTC
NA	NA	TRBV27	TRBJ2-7	CASSIAGTPYEQYF	TGTGCCAGCAGTATCGCCGGGACACCATACGAGCAGTACTTC
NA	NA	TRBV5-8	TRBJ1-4	CASSLDRFNPGNEKLFF	TGTGCCAGCAGCCTGGACAGATTCAACCCGGGGAATGAAAAACTGTTTTTT
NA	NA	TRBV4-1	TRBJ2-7	CASSQGPGYSYEQYF	TGCGCCAGCAGCCAAGGGCCCGGCTACTCCTACGAGCAGTACTTC
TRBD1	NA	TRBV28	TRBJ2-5	CASSLGRDSYQETQYF	TGTGCCAGCAGTTTAGGCCGGGACAGCTACCAAGAGACCCAGTACTTC
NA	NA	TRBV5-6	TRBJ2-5	CASSLGQGGWETQYF	TGTGCCAGCAGCTTGGGGCAGGGGGGTTGGGAGACCCAGTACTTC
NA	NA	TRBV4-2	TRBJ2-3	CASSQEHQDFTDTQYF	TGTGCCAGCAGCCAAGAGCATCAGGACTTCACAGATACGCAGTATTTT
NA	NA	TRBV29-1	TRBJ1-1	CSVDGGGTEASF	TGCAGCGTTGATGGGGGAGGGACTGAAGCTTCCTTT
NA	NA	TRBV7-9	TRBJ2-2	CASSLVLNGELFF	TGTGCCAGCAGCTTAGTACTCAACGGGGAGCTGTTTTTT
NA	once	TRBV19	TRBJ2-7	CASGPLDLDEQYF	TGTGCCAGCGGGCCTCTAGATTTGGACGAGCAGTACTTC
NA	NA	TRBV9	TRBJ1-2	CASSAGKDGYTF	TGTGCCAGCAGCGCAGGGAAAGATGGCTACACCTTC
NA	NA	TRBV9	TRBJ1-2	CASSGGTWVSEYGYTF	TGTGCCAGCAGCGGGGGGACGTGGGTGTCAGAATATGGCTACACCTTC